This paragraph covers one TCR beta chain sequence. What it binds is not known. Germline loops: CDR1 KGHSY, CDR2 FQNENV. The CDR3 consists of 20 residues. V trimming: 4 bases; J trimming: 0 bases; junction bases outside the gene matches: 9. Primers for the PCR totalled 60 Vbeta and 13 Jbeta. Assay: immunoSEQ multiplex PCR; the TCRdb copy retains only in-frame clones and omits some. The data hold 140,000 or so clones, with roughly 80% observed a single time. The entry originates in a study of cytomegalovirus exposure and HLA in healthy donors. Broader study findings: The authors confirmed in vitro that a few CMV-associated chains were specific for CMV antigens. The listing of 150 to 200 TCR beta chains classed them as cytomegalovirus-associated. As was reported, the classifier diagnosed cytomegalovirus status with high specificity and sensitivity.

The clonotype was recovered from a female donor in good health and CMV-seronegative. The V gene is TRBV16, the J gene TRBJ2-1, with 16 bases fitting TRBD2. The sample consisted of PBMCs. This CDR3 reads CASSLTQGLAGGSSYNEQFF. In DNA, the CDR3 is TGTGCCAGCAGCCTTACTCAGGGACTAGCGGGAGGGAGCTCCTACAATGAGCAGTTCTTC.